This TCR beta chain was observed in a study of blood T cell repertoires in COVID-19. At the level of the study: The origin of the acute and convalescent COVID-19 samples was the United States, Italy and Spain.

Using immunoSEQ multiplex PCR, the repertoire was profiled, and TCRdb retains in-frame clones only, with some absent. The table includes roughly 200,000 clones, about 83% detected once. CDR3 length: 14 amino acids. V shed 4 bases, J shed 2 bases, and the junction held 6 bases outside the gene matches. Germline-derived CDR1 and CDR2 are SGHRS and YFSETQ. The source of this sequence is a human donor in a cohort sampled during active COVID-19. This rearrangement joins TRBV5-1 to TRBJ2-7, with 7 bases identical to TRBD1. Specimen: peripheral blood. In DNA, the CDR3 is TGCGCCAGCAGCGTGACAGGGACGACCTACGAGCAGTACTTC. It is translated as CASSVTGTTYEQYF.